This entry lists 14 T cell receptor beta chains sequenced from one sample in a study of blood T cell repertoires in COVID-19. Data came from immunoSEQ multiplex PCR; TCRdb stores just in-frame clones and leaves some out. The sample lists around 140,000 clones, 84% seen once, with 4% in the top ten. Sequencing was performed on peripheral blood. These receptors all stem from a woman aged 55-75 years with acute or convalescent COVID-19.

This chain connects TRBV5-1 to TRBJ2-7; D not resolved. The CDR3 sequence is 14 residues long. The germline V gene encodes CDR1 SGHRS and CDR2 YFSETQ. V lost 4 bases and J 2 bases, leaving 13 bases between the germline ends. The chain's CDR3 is CASSLPGRTYEQYF. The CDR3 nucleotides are TGCGCCAGCAGCCTGCCTGGCCGCACCTACGAGCAGTACTTC.

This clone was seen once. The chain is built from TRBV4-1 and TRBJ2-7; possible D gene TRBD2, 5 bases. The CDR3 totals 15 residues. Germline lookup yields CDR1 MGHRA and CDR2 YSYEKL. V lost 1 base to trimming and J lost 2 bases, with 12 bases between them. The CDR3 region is CASSQGTDSTYEQYF. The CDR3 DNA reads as TGCGCCAGCAGCCAAGGGACGGACTCCACCTACGAGCAGTACTTC.

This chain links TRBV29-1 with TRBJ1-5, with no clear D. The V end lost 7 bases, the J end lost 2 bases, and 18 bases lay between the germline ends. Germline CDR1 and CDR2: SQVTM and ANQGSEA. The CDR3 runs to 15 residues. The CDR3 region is CSGGLNTIRNQPQHF. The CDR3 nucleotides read TGCAGCGGTGGTCTCAATACTATTCGCAATCAGCCCCAGCATTTT. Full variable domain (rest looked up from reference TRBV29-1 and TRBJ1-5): SAVISQKPSRDICQRGTSLTIQCQVDSQVTMMFWYRQQPGQSLTLIATANQGSEATYESGFVIDKFPISRPNLTFSTLTVSNMSPEDSSIYLCSGGLNTIRNQPQHFGDGTRLSIL.

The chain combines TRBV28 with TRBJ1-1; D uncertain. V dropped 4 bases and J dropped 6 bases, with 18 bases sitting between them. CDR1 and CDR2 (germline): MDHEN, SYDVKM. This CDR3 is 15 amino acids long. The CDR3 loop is CASSWFASTFPEAFF. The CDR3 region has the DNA TGTGCCAGCAGTTGGTTCGCTTCAACTTTTCCTGAAGCTTTCTTT.

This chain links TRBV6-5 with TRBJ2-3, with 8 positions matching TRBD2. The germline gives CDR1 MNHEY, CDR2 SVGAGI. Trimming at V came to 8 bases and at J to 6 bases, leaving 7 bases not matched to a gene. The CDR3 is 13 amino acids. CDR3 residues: CASRVTGGDTQYF. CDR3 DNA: TGTGCCAGCCGGGTAACGGGAGGGGATACGCAGTATTTT.

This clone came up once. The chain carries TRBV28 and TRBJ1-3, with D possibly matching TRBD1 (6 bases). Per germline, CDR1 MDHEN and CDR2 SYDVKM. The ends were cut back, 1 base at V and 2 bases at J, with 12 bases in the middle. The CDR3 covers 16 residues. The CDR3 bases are TGTGCCAGCAGTTTATTATTGAAGGGGGCTGGAAACACCATATATTTT. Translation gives CASSLLLKGAGNTIYF.

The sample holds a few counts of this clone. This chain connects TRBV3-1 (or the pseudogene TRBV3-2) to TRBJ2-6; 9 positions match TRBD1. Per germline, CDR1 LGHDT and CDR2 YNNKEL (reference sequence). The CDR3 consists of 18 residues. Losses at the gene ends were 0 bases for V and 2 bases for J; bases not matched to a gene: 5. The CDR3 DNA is TGTGCCAGCAGCCAAGATTCGAGGACAGGGGCTGGGGCCAACGTCCTGACTTTC. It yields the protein CASSQDSRTGAGANVLTF.

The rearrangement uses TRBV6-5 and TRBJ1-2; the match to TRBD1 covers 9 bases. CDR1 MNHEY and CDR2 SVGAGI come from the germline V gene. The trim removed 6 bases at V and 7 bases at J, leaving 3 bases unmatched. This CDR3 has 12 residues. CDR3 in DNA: TGTGCCAGCAGGGGACAGGGTCGTGGCTACACCTTC. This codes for CASRGQGRGYTF.

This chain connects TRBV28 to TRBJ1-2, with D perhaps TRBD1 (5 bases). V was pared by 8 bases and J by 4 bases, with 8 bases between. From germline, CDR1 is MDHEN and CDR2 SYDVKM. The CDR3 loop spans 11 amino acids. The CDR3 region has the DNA TGTGCCAGCTACAGGCTCTATGGCTACACCTTC. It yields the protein CASYRLYGYTF.

The CDR3 sequence: CASSQTGGTGNTIYF. The CDR3 region has the DNA TGTGCCAGCAGTCAGACAGGGGGCACTGGAAACACCATATATTTT. V gene TRBV7-9 combines with J gene TRBJ1-3; TRBD1 agrees at 10 bases. CDR3 length: 15 amino acids. V shed 6 bases and J 2 bases; nucleotides not matched to a gene: 4. Per germline, CDR1 SEHNR and CDR2 FQNEAQ (reference sequence).

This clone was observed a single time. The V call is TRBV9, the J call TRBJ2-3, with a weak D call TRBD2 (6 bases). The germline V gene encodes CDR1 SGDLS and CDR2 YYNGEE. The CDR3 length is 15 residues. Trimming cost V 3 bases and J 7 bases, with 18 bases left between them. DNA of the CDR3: TGTGCCAGCAGCGCCCAGACTAGTGGGGGATATACGCAGTATTTT. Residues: CASSAQTSGGYTQYF.

CDR3 bases: TGTGCCAGCAGCATGGACTGGAATTCCAATGAGCAGTTCTTC. Translated: CASSMDWNSNEQFF. The chain recombines TRBV7-2 with TRBJ2-1; a possible D gene is TRBD2 (5 bases). The length of the CDR3 is 14 residues. The V end was cut by 5 bases, the J end by 6 bases, with 14 bases between. CDR1 is SGHTA, CDR2 FQGNSA, per germline. Drawing the rest from reference TRBV7-2 and TRBJ2-1, the complete variable domain is GAGVSQSPSNKVTEKGKDVELRCDPISGHTALYWYRQSLGQGLEFLIYFQGNSAPDKSGLPSDRFSAERTGGSVSTLTIQRTQQEDSAVYLCASSMDWNSNEQFFGPGTRLTVL.

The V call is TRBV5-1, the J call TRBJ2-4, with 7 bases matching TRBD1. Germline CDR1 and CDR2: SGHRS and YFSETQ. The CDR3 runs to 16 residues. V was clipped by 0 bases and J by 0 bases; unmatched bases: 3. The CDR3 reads CASSLDRGIAKNIQYF. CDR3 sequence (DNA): TGCGCCAGCAGCTTGGACAGGGGTATAGCCAAAAACATTCAGTACTTC.

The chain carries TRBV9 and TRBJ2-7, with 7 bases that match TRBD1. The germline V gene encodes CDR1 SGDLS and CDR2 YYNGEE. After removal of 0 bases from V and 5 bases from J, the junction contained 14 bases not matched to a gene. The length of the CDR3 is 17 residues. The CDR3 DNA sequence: TGTGCCAGCAGCGTAGGCCCTGGGACAGTCCCCCTACACGAGCAGTACTTC. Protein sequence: CASSVGPGTVPLHEQYF.